These T cell receptor beta chains were read from a single sample in a study of OX40 agonist ivuxolimab in advanced cancers. The table came from immunoSEQ multiplex PCR; TCRdb's copy has only in-frame clones and leaves some out. The data hold roughly 92,000 clones, with more than 90% observed a single time. The specimen was CD4+ or CD8+ T cells sorted from blood, collected in a trial of the OX40 agonist ivuxolimab. These receptors came from an adult with an advanced solid tumor such as melanoma, head and neck, liver or kidney cancer. Each CDR3 is given without its conserved first and last residue. The order of the fields is J gene, clone size, V gene, CDR3 protein. For some rows the clone size is stated as once, few or many, or as a class when expanded; others skip it.

j_gene: TRBJ2-7
abundance: -
v_gene: TRBV5-1
CDR3aa: ASSLRALTSFGAEQY

j_gene: TRBJ1-5
abundance: -
v_gene: TRBV9
CDR3aa: ASSVGDNQPQH

j_gene: TRBJ1-3
abundance: -
v_gene: TRBV11-2
CDR3aa: ASTGQPISGNTIY

j_gene: TRBJ2-7
abundance: -
v_gene: TRBV27
CDR3aa: ASSNRGAVYEQY

j_gene: TRBJ2-7
abundance: -
v_gene: TRBV4-1
CDR3aa: ASSPGQGTYEQY

j_gene: TRBJ2-1
abundance: -
v_gene: TRBV11-2
CDR3aa: ASSLSGRWNEQF

j_gene: TRBJ1-4
abundance: -
v_gene: TRBV5-6
CDR3aa: ASSLKNLNEKLF

j_gene: TRBJ1-2
abundance: -
v_gene: TRBV28
CDR3aa: ASSLGTGYGYT

j_gene: TRBJ1-1
abundance: -
v_gene: TRBV10-2
CDR3aa: ASSEWGRTEAF

j_gene: TRBJ2-7
abundance: once
v_gene: TRBV9
CDR3aa: ASSVAGFSYEQY

j_gene: TRBJ2-2
abundance: -
v_gene: TRBV29-1
CDR3aa: SVPSGAGGTGELF

j_gene: TRBJ1-2
abundance: -
v_gene: TRBV5-6
CDR3aa: ASSQTDYGYT

j_gene: TRBJ2-3
abundance: -
v_gene: TRBV2
CDR3aa: ASWGSTRADTQY

j_gene: TRBJ1-2
abundance: -
v_gene: TRBV4-3
CDR3aa: ASSQDYPATENYGYT

j_gene: TRBJ1-2
abundance: -
v_gene: TRBV15
CDR3aa: ATSRDGTGGNYGYT

j_gene: TRBJ1-2
abundance: -
v_gene: TRBV19
CDR3aa: ASSIGGKDGYT

j_gene: TRBJ2-3
abundance: -
v_gene: TRBV4-3
CDR3aa: ASSQVGLAGAQGDTQY

j_gene: TRBJ2-4
abundance: -
v_gene: TRBV27
CDR3aa: ASSFGNSKNIQY

j_gene: TRBJ1-1
abundance: -
v_gene: TRBV6-5
CDR3aa: ASSLATGPTEAF

j_gene: TRBJ2-3
abundance: -
v_gene: TRBV7-6
CDR3aa: ASSSIGGTDTQY

j_gene: TRBJ2-1
abundance: -
v_gene: TRBV4-3
CDR3aa: ASSPTGAGGVAAYYNEQF

j_gene: TRBJ2-7
abundance: -
v_gene: TRBV5-1
CDR3aa: ASRPEGQGVDEQY

j_gene: TRBJ1-1
abundance: -
v_gene: TRBV19
CDR3aa: ASSPRTGPMNTEAF

j_gene: TRBJ2-2
abundance: -
v_gene: TRBV7-8
CDR3aa: ASNTGVYTGELF

j_gene: TRBJ1-5
abundance: -
v_gene: TRBV6-5
CDR3aa: ASSFGNNQPQH